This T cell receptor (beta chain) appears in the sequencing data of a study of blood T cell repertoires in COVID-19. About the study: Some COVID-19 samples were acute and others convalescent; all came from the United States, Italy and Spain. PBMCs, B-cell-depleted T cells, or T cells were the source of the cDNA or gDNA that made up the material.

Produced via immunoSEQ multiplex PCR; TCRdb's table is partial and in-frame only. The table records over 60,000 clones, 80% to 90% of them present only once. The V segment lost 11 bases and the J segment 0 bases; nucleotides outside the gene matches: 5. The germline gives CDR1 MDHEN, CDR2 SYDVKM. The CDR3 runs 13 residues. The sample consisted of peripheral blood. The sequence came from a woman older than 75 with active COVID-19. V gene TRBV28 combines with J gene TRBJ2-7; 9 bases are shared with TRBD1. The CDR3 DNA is TGTGCCTCCGGGACAGGGTCCTCCTACGAGCAGTACTTC. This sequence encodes CASGTGSSYEQYF.